The clone carrying this TCR beta chain was detected a few times. The antigen remains unidentified. This entry comes from a study of T-cell memory formation after mild COVID-19. As for the study in general: The two donors had largely donor-specific TCR clusters. Study-wide findings and caveats: Researchers report contracting CD4+ clones mostly in CM and EM, with CD8+ clones in EMRA.

Trimming cost V 1 base and J 9 bases, with 4 bases left between them. Looked up from germline, CDR1 is WSHSY and CDR2 is SAAADI. The CDR3 sequence is 11 residues long. Amplification by 5'RACE using constant-segment primers produced TCR alpha and TCR beta cDNA libraries that carried sample barcodes and UMIs. One entry per CDR3 protein results from TCRdb running MiXCR on the 5' RACE reads. The sample lists about 350,000 distinct CDR3 sequences; about 13% were seen once. This sequence joins TRBV10-2 and TRBJ2-1; D remains ambiguous. Source material: PBMCs or a T cell subset sorted from them (not recorded which). This clonotype originated in a man between 18 and 29 years old who had mild COVID-19 (a few samples of this study predate the infection). Cell type and time point are not known. CDR3 in DNA: TGCGCCAGCAGTGAGTGGGGTGAGCAGTTCTTC. It codes for CASSEWGEQFF.